The 2 T cell receptor beta chains in this list originate from one sample, sequenced in a study of T cells after yellow fever vaccination. From the 5' RACE reads, TCRdb called clonotypes with MiXCR, one entry per CDR3 protein. The sample yields hundreds of thousands of distinct CDR3 sequences, about 4% seen once. This specimen was PBMCs, taken 5 days after the yellow fever booster vaccination. Receptors were obtained from a man aged 18 to 30 who received the YFV17D yellow fever vaccine.

V and J are TRBV6-5 and TRBJ2-5; D is perhaps TRBD1 or TRBD2 (6 bases each). V gave up 0 bases and J gave up 5 bases, with 19 bases separating them. The CDR3 is made up of 17 amino acids. Germline V CDR1 and CDR2: MNHEY, SVGAGI. The CDR3 here is CASSYSQAGHRGETQYF. The CDR3 DNA follows: TGTGCCAGCAGTTACTCCCAGGCGGGACACCGGGGGGAGACCCAGTACTTC.

This clonotype came up many times. The chain uses TRBV5-6 and TRBJ2-7, with TRBD2 as a possible D gene (5 bases). The germline CDR1 and CDR2 sequences are SGHDT and YYEEEE. The CDR3 covers 13 residues. The V gene lost 5 bases and the J gene lost 0 bases, with 9 bases spanning the gap. DNA for the CDR3: TGTGCCAGCAGTTACCGGGACTCCTACGAGCAGTACTTC. Its protein is CASSYRDSYEQYF.